This T cell receptor (beta chain) originates from a study of blood T cells in healthy people across ages. The second PCR ran roughly 6 to 11 cycles with a sample-barcoded 5' primer and J-beta primers. TCRdb independently ran MiXCR on the 5' RACE reads; one entry per CDR3 protein. This sample carries 800,000 to 900,000 distinct CDR3 sequences, about 59% of them seen once, and the ten largest clones take about a quarter. Germline V gene data show CDR1 as DFQATT and CDR2 as SNEGSKA (reference sequence). Trimming pared 3 bases from V and 0 bases from J, leaving 16 bases between. There are 16 residues in the CDR3. Extracted total RNA amounted to at least 5.5 micrograms for each sample.

What was sequenced was blood. The chain recombines TRBV20-1 with TRBJ2-3; D unclear. The TCR comes from a man aged 30 to 45 in good health. In DNA, the CDR3 is TGCAGTGCTAGCCGGGTTAGAAGGATTAGCACAGATACGCAGTATTTT. Translation: CSASRVRRISTDTQYF.